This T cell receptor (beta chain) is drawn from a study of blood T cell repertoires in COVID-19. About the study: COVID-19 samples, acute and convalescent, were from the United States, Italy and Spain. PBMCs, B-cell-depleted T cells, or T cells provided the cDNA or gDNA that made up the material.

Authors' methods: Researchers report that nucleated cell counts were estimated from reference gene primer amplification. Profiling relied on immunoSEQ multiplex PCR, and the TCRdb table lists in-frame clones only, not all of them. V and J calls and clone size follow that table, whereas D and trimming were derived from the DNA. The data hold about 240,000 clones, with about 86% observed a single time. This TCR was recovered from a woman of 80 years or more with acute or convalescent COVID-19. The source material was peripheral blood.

CDR3 in DNA: TGTGCCATCAGTCAGGGGACAGGGTCTGAAGCTTTCTTT. Translated, it gives CAISQGTGSEAFF. V is TRBV10-3 and J is TRBJ1-1, with 9 positions matching TRBD1. Germline V gives CDR1 ENHRY, CDR2 SYGVKD. This CDR3 is 13 amino acids long. Trimming cost V 5 bases and J 6 bases; bases outside gene matches: 4.